This TCR beta chain was found in a study of blood T cell repertoires in COVID-19. Overall study context: Donors in the United States, Italy and Spain gave samples during acute or convalescent COVID-19. T cells, B-cell-depleted T cells, or PBMCs supplied cDNA or gDNA.

This clone came up a few times. The authors' processing: Using reference gene primer amplification, nucleated cell counts were estimated. Produced via immunoSEQ multiplex PCR; TCRdb's table is partial and in-frame only. That table supplies the V and J calls and clone size; D and trimming were determined from the DNA. Among nearly 15,000 clones listed, 70% to 80% were seen once. The sample comprised peripheral blood. The receptor comes from a man aged 55 to 70 with acute or convalescent COVID-19.

CDR3 in amino acids: CASSVASDSPLHF. Here the CDR3 DNA reads TGTGCCAGCAGCGTAGCTTCGGATTCACCCCTCCACTTT. The chain couples TRBV9 to TRBJ1-6; D ambiguous. The CDR3 covers 13 residues. Germline CDR1 and CDR2: SGDLS and YYNGEE. Trimming pared 0 bases from V and 8 bases from J, leaving 6 bases between.